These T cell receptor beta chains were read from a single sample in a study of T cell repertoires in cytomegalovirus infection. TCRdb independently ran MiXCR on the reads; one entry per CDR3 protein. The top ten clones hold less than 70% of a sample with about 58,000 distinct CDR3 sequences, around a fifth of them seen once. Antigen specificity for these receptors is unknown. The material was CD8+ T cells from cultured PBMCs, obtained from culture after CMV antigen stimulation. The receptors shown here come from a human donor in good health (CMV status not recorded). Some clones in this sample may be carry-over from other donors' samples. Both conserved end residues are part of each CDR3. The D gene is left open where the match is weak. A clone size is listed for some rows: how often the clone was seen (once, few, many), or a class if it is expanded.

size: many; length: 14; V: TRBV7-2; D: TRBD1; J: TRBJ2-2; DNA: TGTGCCAGCAGCTTACAGGGGGAAGCGGGGGAGCTGTTTTTT; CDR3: CASSLQGEAGELFF
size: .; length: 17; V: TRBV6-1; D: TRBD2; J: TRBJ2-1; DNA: TGTGCCAGCAGTCCCCTCCCTACCGGGGGGGCCTACAATGAGCAGTTCTTC; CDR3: CASSPLPTGGAYNEQFF
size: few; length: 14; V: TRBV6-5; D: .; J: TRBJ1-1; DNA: TGTGCCAGCAGTTACACAGGCGAGTCTCCTGAAGCTTTCTTT; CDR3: CASSYTGESPEAFF
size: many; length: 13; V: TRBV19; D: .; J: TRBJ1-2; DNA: TGTGCCAGTAGTCCAAAGGCGAACTATGGCTACACCTTC; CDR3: CASSPKANYGYTF
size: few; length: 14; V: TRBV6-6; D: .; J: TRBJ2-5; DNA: TGTGCCAGCAGTTACTTCGCGGGTAGGGAGACCCAGTACTTC; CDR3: CASSYFAGRETQYF
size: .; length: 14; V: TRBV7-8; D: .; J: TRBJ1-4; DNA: TGTGCCAGCAGCTTAGGGGGAGGAAATGAAAAACTGTTTTTT; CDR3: CASSLGGGNEKLFF
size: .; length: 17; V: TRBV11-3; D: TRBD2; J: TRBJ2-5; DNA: TGTGCCAGCAGCGCCGGGGGGGAGCGGGGGGCCTCGAAGACCCAGTACTTC; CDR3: CASSAGGERGASKTQYF
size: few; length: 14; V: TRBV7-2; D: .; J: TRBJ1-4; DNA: TGTGCCAGCAGCCTCCTAGCGGGTGGTGAAAAACTGTTTTTT; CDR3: CASSLLAGGEKLFF
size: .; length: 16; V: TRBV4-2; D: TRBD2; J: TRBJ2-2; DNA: TGTGCCAGCAGCCAAGCGGGAGGCTCGAACACCGGGGAGCTGTTTTTT; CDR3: CASSQAGGSNTGELFF
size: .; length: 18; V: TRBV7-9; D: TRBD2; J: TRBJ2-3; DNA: TGTGCCAGCAGCTCTTCGGAACTAGCGGGGGGGCCGACAGATACGCAGTATTTT; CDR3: CASSSSELAGGPTDTQYF
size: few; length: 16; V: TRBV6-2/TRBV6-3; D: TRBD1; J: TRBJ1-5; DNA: TGTGCCAGCACTCAAATGGGACAGGGGTTCAATCAGCCCCAGCATTTT; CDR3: CASTQMGQGFNQPQHF
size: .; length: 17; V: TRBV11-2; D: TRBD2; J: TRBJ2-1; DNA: TGTGCCAGCAGCTTCTCCGGGGGGACTAGCTCCTACAATGAGCAGTTCTTC; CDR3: CASSFSGGTSSYNEQFF
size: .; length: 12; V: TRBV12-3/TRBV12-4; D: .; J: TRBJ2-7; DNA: TGTGCCAGCAGTTTTGTCATGTACGAGCAGTACTTC; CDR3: CASSFVMYEQYF
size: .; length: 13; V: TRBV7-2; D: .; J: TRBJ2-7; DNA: TGTGCCAGCAGCCCGAATATAATCTACGAGCAGTACTTC; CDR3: CASSPNIIYEQYF
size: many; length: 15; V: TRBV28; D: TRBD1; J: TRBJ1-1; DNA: TGTGCCAGCAGTTTATTGTCCCCGGGACAGGGAAGAGCTTTCTTT; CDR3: CASSLLSPGQGRAFF
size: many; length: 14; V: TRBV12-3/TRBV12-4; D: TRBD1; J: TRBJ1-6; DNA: TGTGCCAGCAGGGAGACAGGGCCGAATTCACCCCTCCACTTT; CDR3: CASRETGPNSPLHF
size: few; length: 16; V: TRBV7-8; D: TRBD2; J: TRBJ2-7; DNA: TGTGCCAGCAGCTTAGGAACTAGCGGGAGCCCCCTCGAGCAGTACTTC; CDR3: CASSLGTSGSPLEQYF
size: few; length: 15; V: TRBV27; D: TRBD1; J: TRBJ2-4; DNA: TGTGCCAGCAGTTGCATCGGACAGGGGAAGAGCATGCCAAACTTC; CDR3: CASSCIGQGKSMPNF
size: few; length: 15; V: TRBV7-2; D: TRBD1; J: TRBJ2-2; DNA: TGTGCCAGCAGCCCTGGAAGGGGGCGCCTAGGGGAGCTGTTTTTT; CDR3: CASSPGRGRLGELFF
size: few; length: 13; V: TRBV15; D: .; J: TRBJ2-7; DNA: TGTGCCACCAGCAGAGAGATAGGACGGGAGCAGTACTTC; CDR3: CATSREIGREQYF
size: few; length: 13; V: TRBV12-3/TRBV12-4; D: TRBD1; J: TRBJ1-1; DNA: TGTGCCAGCAGAACCGGGACAGCAACTGAAGCTTTCTTT; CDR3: CASRTGTATEAFF
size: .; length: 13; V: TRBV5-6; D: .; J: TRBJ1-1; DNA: TGTGCCAGCAGCTTAGGACGGCACACTGAAGCTTTCTTT; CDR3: CASSLGRHTEAFF
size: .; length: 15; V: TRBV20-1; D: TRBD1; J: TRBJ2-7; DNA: TGCAGTGCTAGAGATATAGGGACAGGGTCCCACGAGCAGTACTTC; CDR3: CSARDIGTGSHEQYF
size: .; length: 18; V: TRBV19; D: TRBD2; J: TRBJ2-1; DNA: TGTGCCAGTAGGCCGGGACTAGCGGCCCGGAGGGAGTCCAATGAGCAGTTCTTC; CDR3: CASRPGLAARRESNEQFF
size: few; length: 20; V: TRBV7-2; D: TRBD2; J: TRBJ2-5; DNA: TGTGCCAGCAGCTTATTACTTGGTTTAGGGCGGGAGGGCTACCAAGAGACCCAGTACTTC; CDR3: CASSLLLGLGREGYQETQYF
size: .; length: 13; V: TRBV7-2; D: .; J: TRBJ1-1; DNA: TGTGCCAGCAGCCATAACCACGGGGAGGAAGCTTTCTTT; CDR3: CASSHNHGEEAFF
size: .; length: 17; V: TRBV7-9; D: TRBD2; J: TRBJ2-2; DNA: TGTGCCAGCAGCTGGCGAATTAGCGGGGGGGACACCGGGGAGCTGTTTTTT; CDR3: CASSWRISGGDTGELFF
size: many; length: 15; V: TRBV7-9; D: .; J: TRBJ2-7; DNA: TGTGCCAGCAGCTTATCGTGGGACAAAGGCTACGAGCAGTACTTC; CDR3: CASSLSWDKGYEQYF
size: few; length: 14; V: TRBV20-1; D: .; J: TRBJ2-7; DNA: TGCAGTGCTAGAGGAGGACTCCGGGCCTACGAGCAGTACTTC; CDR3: CSARGGLRAYEQYF
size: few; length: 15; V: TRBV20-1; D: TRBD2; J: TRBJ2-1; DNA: TGCAGTGCTAGGGGACTAGCGGGAGGCGGCGATGAGCAGTTCTTC; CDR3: CSARGLAGGGDEQFF
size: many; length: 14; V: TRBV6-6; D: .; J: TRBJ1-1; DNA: TGTGCCAGCAGTTACTCTAGACCCGTAAGTGAAGCTTTCTTT; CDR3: CASSYSRPVSEAFF
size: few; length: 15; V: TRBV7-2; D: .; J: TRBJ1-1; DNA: TGTGCCAGCAGCTTAGATCCCCCGTTGGACACTGAAGCTTTCTTT; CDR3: CASSLDPPLDTEAFF
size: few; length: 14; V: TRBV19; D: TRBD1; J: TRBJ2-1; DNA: TGTGCCAGTAAATTGGAGACAGGGCACAATGAGCAGTTCTTC; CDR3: CASKLETGHNEQFF
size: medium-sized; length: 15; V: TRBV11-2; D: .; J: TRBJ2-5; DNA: TGTGCCAGCAGCTTTTGGTCAGGCATGCAGGAGACCCAGTACTTC; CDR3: CASSFWSGMQETQYF
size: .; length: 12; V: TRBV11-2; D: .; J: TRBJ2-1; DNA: TGTGCCAGCAGCTTACCTGGTCCCCGGCAGTTCTTC; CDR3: CASSLPGPRQFF
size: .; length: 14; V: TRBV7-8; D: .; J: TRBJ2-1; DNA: TGTGCCAGCAGACGTACCCTAGCACCGAATGAGCAGTTCTTC; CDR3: CASRRTLAPNEQFF
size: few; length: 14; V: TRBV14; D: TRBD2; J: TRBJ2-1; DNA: TGTGCCAGCAGCCATACCGGGAGGGTCAATGAGCAGTTCTTC; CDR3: CASSHTGRVNEQFF
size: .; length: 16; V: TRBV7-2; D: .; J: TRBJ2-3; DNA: TGTGCCAGCAGCGACGAAGGATCAGGGCACACAGATACGCAGTATTTT; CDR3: CASSDEGSGHTDTQYF
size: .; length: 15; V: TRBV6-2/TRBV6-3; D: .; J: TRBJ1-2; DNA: TGTGACAGCAGCCCTCCTGTAGACAGGACCTATGGCTACACCTTC; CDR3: CDSSPPVDRTYGYTF
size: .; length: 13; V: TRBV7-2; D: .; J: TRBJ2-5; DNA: TGTGGCAGCAGCTTGGGCCGTGGGGAGACCCAGTACTTC; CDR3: CGSSLGRGETQYF
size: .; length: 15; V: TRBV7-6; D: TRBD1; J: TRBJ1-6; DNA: TGTGCCAGCAGCTCGCGGGACAGGGGTGATTCACCCCTCCACTTT; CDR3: CASSSRDRGDSPLHF
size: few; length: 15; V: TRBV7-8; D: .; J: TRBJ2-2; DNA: TGTGCCAGCAGCTCGCGTGGAGGGTTTGATGAGGAGCTGTTTTTT; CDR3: CASSSRGGFDEELFF
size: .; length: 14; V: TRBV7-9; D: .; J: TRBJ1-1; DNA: TGTGCCAGCAGCCCCCGCGGGGGACACACTGAAGCTTTCTTT; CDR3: CASSPRGGHTEAFF
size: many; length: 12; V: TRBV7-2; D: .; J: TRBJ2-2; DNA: TGTGCCAGCAGCCTCGGTACCGGGGAGCTGTTTTTT; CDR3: CASSLGTGELFF
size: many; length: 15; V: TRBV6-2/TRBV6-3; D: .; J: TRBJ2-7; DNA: TGTGCCAGCAGTTACAACCCCGGATCCCTCTACGAGCAGTACTTC; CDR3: CASSYNPGSLYEQYF
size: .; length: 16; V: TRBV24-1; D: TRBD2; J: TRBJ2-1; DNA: TGTGCCACCAGTGACCGGACTAGCGGGGCCAACAATGAGCAGTTCTTC; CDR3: CATSDRTSGANNEQFF
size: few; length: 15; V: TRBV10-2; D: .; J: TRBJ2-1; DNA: TGCGCCAGCAGCCGCGCAAGGAGGACGGGTAATGAGCAGTTCTTC; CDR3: CASSRARRTGNEQFF
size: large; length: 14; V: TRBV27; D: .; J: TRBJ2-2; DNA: TGTGCCAGCAGTTTGGGTAGCGCCCCCGGGGAGCTGTTTTTT; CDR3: CASSLGSAPGELFF
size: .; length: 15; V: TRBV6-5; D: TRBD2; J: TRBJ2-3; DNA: TGTGCCAGCACCGGGGGGGGGACTAGCACAGATACGCAGTATTTT; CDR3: CASTGGGTSTDTQYF
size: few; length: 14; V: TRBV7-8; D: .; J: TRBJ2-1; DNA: TGTGCCAGCAGTACAGAGAGCTCCTACAATGAGCAGTTCTTC; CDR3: CASSTESSYNEQFF
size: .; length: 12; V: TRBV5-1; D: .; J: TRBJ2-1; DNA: TGCGCCAGTAATCGGGGAAACAATGAGCAGTTCTTC; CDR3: CASNRGNNEQFF